Given below is one T cell receptor (beta chain) in context. This record belongs to a study of blood T cell repertoires in COVID-19. There are 18 residues in the CDR3. V shed 5 bases and J 0 bases; nucleotides not matched to a gene: 12. Per germline, CDR1 LNHDA and CDR2 SQIVND (reference sequence). TCRdb's copy holds only in-frame clones and misses some; the assay was immunoSEQ multiplex PCR. The repertoire has more than 450,000 clones, roughly 90% of them found once; the top ten carry about 0.7%. The sequence was obtained from a woman between 18 and 30 years old who had recovered from COVID-19. Sequencing was done on a sample of PBMCs or T cells enriched from blood (not recorded which). The chain links TRBV19 to TRBJ2-3, with 9 bases matching TRBD2. CDR3 nucleotide sequence: TGTGCCAGTAGTCCCGATCCCACTAGCGGGTTTAGCACAGATACGCAGTATTTT. It encodes CASSPDPTSGFSTDTQYF.